The present entry profiles one TCR beta chain with its context. Its matching antigen is unknown. The data derive from a study of cytomegalovirus exposure and HLA in healthy donors. Overall study context: Findings of an earlier analysis included some 120 million unique TCR beta sequences from some 180 million T cells.

Broader study findings: Certain sequence variants were highly shared and formed a cluster, and this cluster was likely a sequencing artifact. As a later analysis revealed, most CMV-associated TCR beta chains appeared HLA-restricted.

It was with 60 Vbeta and 13 Jbeta primers that the PCR ran. Method: immunoSEQ multiplex PCR; TCRdb's copy keeps in-frame clones and lacks some. The sample holds some 160,000 clones, roughly 88% seen once. With 4 bases clipped from V and 1 base from J, the junction kept 0 bases outside the gene matches. The CDR3 loop spans 13 amino acids. Per germline, CDR1 MGHDK and CDR2 SYGVNS. This receptor was obtained from a woman between 18 and 30 years old in good health and CMV-seronegative. J is TRBJ1-1 and V is TRBV25-1; 7 positions agree with TRBD1. Sequenced sample: PBMCs. CDR3 in DNA: TGTGCCAGCAGTGGACAGGGGAACACTGAAGCTTTCTTT. It yields the protein CASSGQGNTEAFF.